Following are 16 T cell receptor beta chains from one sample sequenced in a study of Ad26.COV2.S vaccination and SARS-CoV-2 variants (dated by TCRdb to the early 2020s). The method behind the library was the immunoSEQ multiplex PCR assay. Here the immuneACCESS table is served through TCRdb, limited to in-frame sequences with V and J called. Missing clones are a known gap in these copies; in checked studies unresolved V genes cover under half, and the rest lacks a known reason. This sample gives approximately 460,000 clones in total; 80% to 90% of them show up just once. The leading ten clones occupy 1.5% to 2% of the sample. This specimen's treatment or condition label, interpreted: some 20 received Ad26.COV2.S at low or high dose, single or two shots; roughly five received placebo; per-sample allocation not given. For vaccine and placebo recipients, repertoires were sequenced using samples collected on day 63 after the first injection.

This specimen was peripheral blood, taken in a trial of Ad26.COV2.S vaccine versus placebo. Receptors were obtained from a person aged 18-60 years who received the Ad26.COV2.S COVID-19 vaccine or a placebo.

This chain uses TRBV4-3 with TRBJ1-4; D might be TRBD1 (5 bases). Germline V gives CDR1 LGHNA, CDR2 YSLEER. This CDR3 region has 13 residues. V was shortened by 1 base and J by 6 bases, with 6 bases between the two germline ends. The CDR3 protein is CASSQVRDEKLFF. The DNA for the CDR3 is TGCGCCAGCAGCCAAGTCAGGGATGAAAAACTGTTTTTT.

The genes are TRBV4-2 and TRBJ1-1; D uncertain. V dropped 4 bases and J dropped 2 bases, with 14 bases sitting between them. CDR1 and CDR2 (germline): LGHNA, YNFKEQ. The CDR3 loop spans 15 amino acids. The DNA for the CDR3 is TGTGCCAGCAGCCTCTACGGCCTCTCCAACACTGAAGCTTTCTTT. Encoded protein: CASSLYGLSNTEAFF.

For the CDR3, the DNA is TGTGCCAGTCAAGACAGGGTAAGGGGTAAGGAGACCCAGTACTTC. This sequence encodes CASQDRVRGKETQYF. The rearrangement links TRBV5-4 to TRBJ2-5; TRBD1 aligns across 7 bases. The CDR3 is made up of 15 amino acids. The V gene's germline CDR1 is SGHNT and CDR2 YYREEE (reference sequence). J gave up 5 bases and V 8 bases, and 15 bases lay outside the gene matches.

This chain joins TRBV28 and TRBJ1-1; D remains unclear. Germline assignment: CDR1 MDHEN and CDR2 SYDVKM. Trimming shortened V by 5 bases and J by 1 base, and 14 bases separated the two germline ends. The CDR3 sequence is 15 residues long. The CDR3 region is CASSLNPGRNTEAFF. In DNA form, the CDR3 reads TGTGCCAGCAGTCTAAACCCGGGGAGGAACACTGAAGCTTTCTTT.

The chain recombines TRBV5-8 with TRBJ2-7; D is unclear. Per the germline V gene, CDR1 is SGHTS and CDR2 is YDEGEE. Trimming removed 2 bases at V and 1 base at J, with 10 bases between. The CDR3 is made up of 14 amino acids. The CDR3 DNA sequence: TGTGCCAGCAGCTTATTTATGAATTCCTACGAGCAGTACTTC. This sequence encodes CASSLFMNSYEQYF.

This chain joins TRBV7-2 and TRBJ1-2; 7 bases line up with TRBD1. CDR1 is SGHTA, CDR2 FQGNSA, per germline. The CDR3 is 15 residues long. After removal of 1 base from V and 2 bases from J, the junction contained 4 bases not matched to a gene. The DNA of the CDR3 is TGTGCCAGCAGCTTAGGGGACAGTTGGAACTATGGCTACACCTTC. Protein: CASSLGDSWNYGYTF.

CDR3 sequence (DNA): TGCGCCAGCAGCTTGGGGGTGACTAGCGGGAGTGTCGGGGAGCTGTTTTTT. This translates into CASSLGVTSGSVGELFF. The chain is built from TRBV5-1 and TRBJ2-2; 12 positions agree with TRBD2. With 0 bases clipped from V and 7 bases from J, the junction kept 7 bases outside the gene matches. Germline V lookup: CDR1 SGHRS, CDR2 YFSETQ. The CDR3 is made up of 17 amino acids.

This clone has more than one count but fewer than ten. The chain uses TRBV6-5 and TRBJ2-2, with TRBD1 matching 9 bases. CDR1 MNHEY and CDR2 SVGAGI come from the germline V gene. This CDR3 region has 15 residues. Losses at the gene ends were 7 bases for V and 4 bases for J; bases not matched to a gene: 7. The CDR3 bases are TGTGCCAGCAAGACGGACAGGGGACCCACCGGGGAGCTGTTTTTT. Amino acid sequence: CASKTDRGPTGELFF.

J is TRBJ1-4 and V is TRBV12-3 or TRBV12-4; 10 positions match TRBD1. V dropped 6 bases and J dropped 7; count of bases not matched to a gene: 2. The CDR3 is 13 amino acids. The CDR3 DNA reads TGTGCCAGCAGGACAGGGGGCTCTGAAAAACTGTTTTTT. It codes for CASRTGGSEKLFF.

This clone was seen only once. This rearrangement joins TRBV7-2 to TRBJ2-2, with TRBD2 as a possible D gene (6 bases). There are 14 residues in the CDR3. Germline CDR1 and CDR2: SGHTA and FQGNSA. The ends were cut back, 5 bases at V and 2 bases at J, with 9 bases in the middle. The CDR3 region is CASSGTHNTGELFF. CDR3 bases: TGTGCCAGCAGCGGGACTCACAACACCGGGGAGCTGTTTTTT.

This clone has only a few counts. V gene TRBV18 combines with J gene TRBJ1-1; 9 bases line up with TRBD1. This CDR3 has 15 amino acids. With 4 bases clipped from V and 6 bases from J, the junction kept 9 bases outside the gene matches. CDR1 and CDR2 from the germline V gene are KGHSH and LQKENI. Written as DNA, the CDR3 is TGTGCCAGCTCACTGGGACAGGGTACGATAGCTGAAGCTTTCTTT. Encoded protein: CASSLGQGTIAEAFF.

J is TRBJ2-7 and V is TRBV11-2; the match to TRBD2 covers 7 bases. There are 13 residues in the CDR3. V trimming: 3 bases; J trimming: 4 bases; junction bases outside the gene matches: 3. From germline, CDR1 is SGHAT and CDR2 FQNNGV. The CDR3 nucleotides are TGTGCCAGCAGCTTTTCGGGAGGATACGAGCAGTACTTC. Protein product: CASSFSGGYEQYF.

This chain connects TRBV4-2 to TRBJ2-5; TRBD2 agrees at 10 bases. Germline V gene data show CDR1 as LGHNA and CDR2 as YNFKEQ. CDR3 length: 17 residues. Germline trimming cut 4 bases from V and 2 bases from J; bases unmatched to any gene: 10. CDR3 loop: CASSRSTSGASQETQYF. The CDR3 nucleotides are TGTGCCAGCAGCCGATCCACTAGCGGGGCCTCTCAAGAGACCCAGTACTTC.

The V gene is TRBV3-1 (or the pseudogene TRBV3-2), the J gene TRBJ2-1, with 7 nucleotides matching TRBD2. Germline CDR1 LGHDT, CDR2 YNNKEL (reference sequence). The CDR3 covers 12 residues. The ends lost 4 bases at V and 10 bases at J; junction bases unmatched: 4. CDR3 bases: TGTGCCAGCAGCCGACTAGCAAACGAGCAGTTCTTC. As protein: CASSRLANEQFF.

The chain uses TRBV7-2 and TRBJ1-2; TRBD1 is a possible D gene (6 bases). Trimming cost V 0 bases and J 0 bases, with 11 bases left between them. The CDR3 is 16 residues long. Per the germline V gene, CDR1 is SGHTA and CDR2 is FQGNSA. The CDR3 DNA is TGTGCCAGCAGCTTAGCCAGAACAGGGCCTAACTATGGCTACACCTTC. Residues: CASSLARTGPNYGYTF.

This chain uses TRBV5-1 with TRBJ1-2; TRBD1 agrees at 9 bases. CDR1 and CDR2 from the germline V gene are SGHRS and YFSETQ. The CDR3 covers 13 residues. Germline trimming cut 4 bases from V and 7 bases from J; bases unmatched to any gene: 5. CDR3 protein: CASSPGQGRGYTF. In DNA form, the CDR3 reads TGCGCCAGCAGCCCGGGACAGGGACGTGGCTACACCTTC.